This T cell receptor beta chain was retrieved from a study of CD8 T cells in ankylosing spondylitis. Study-wide results and limits: In ankylosing spondylitis blood, a motif of roughly eight highly homologous TCR beta variants appeared characteristic.

TCRdb independently ran MiXCR on the 5' RACE reads; one entry per CDR3 protein. The repertoire holds over 400,000 distinct CDR3 sequences, with roughly 26% as singletons. This CDR3 contains 13 residues. V trimming: 6 bases; J trimming: 5 bases; junction bases outside the gene matches: 9. Germline V lookup: CDR1 DFQATT, CDR2 SNEGSKA (reference sequence). This clonotype has just one count. The antigen remains undetermined. The sequence came from a male donor with ankylosing spondylitis. Sequenced material: blood, either unsorted or a sorted T cell fraction (not recorded which). V gene TRBV20-1 combines with J gene TRBJ2-5, with 7 nucleotides matching TRBD1. CDR3 protein: CSAPRTGRETQYF. The DNA for the CDR3 is TGCAGTGCCCCTAGGACAGGAAGGGAGACCCAGTACTTC.